Following are 20 T cell receptor beta chains from one sample sequenced in a study of T-cell reconstitution after alpha-beta-depleted transplantation in children. For TCRbeta, the library was prepared with unique molecular identifiers. A single record per CDR3 protein comes from TCRdb applying MiXCR to the PCR reads. The sample includes about 480,000 distinct CDR3 sequences, under 15% of them seen just once. The source material was PBMCs from the stem cell graft donor, sampled from the stem cell graft. These receptors all come from a human donor who donated a stem cell graft to a child with combined immunodeficiency.

This clonotype was observed a few times. J is TRBJ2-7 and V is TRBV5-1; D perhaps matches TRBD2 (6 bases). This CDR3 has 13 residues. Trimming took 4 bases from V and 5 from J, leaving 13 bases between them. Germline V gene lookup returns CDR1 SGHRS and CDR2 YFSETQ. The CDR3 coding sequence is TGCGCCAGCAGCGAAACCGGGAGACACGAGCAGTACTTC. Encoded protein: CASSETGRHEQYF.

This clonotype was recorded a few times. The chain joins TRBV7-2 to TRBJ2-3, with TRBD2 identical over 8 bases. CDR1 is SGHTA and CDR2 is FQGNSA in the germline V gene. With 1 base clipped from V and 4 bases from J, the junction kept 4 bases outside the gene matches. CDR3 length: 15 amino acids. The CDR3 is CASSLVGGGADTQYF. The CDR3 region has the DNA TGTGCCAGCAGCTTAGTCGGGGGGGGGGCAGATACGCAGTATTTT. Based on the CDR3 plus reference TRBV7-2 and TRBJ2-3, the full variable domain is GAGVSQSPSNKVTEKGKDVELRCDPISGHTALYWYRQSLGQGLEFLIYFQGNSAPDKSGLPSDRFSAERTGGSVSTLTIQRTQQEDSAVYLCASSLVGGGADTQYFGPGTRLTVL.

The chain combines TRBV27 with TRBJ1-2; D may be TRBD1 (5 bases). Between the trimmed V and J ends, which lost 4 bases and 4 bases, there was a span of 10 bases. Per the germline V gene, CDR1 is MNHEY and CDR2 is SMNVEV (reference sequence). The CDR3 extends over 13 amino acids. The chain's CDR3 is CASSYQGGYGYTF. As DNA, the CDR3 is TGTGCCAGCAGTTATCAGGGAGGCTATGGCTACACCTTC.

This clonotype was counted ten times or more. The chain employs TRBV12-3 or TRBV12-4 and TRBJ2-1; D ambiguous. The length of the CDR3 is 13 residues. With 2 bases removed from V and 9 bases from J, the gap between germline ends came to 11 bases. The CDR3 DNA follows: TGTGCCAGCAGTTTAAAATGGGGAAGTGAGCAGTTCTTC. Encoded protein: CASSLKWGSEQFF.

This clonotype turned up a few times. This chain uses TRBV5-1 with TRBJ2-3; 7 bases match TRBD1. The CDR3 loop spans 17 amino acids. The germline V gene encodes CDR1 SGHRS and CDR2 YFSETQ. Trimming removed 0 bases from V and 4 bases from J; junction bases left unmatched: 11. In DNA, the CDR3 is TGCGCCAGCAGCTTGGGAATACAGGGGAACCCACCAGATACGCAGTATTTT. Translation gives CASSLGIQGNPPDTQYF.

This clonotype was observed many times. V and J are TRBV12-3 or TRBV12-4 and TRBJ2-2; perhaps TRBD1 as D (6 bases). V was pared by 5 bases and J by 0 bases, with 7 bases between. The CDR3 length is 14 residues. CDR3 DNA sequence: TGTGCCAGCAGTAGGACAGCGAACACCGGGGAGCTGTTTTTT. Amino acid sequence: CASSRTANTGELFF.

This clonotype appeared once. A clone one base away is much larger, so this may be a read error. Given the absence of the conserved phenylalanine or tryptophan at the CDR3 end, a read error is likely. The chain recombines TRBV10-3 with TRBJ2-3, with D unresolved. Germline CDR1 and CDR2: ENHRY and SYGVKD. V shed 2 bases and J shed 2 bases, with 11 bases lying between them. The CDR3 has 15 amino acids. The DNA of the CDR3 is TGTGCCATCAGTGAGGTCACGAGAAACACAGATACGCAGTATTAT. It is translated as CAISEVTRNTDTQYY.

There are many counts of this clonotype. The V gene is TRBV6-5, the J gene TRBJ2-6; D unresolved. This CDR3 comprises 18 residues. V was clipped by 0 bases and J by 2 bases, with 14 bases between them. Germline loops: CDR1 MNHEY, CDR2 SVGAGI. This CDR3 is CASSYSGTTLAGANVLTF. CDR3 in DNA: TGTGCCAGCAGTTACTCGGGAACCACCTTGGCTGGGGCCAACGTCCTGACTTTC.

This clonotype showed up many times. The chain couples TRBV29-1 to TRBJ2-1; tentative D call: TRBD1 (6 bases). With 8 bases removed from V and 10 bases from J, the gap between germline ends came to 15 bases. CDR3 length: 11 residues. In germline, CDR1 is SQVTM, CDR2 ANQGSEA. Written as DNA, the CDR3 is TGCAGCTTCAACAGGGATGGAGAGCAGTTCTTC. Its protein product is CSFNRDGEQFF.

This chain connects TRBV6-6 to TRBJ1-2; D is unclear. Germline values: CDR1 MNHNY, CDR2 SVGAGI (reference sequence). There are 13 residues in the CDR3. The V and J ends lost 2 bases and 6 bases respectively, with 10 bases between them. The CDR3 sequence: CASSYVEGDGYTF. The CDR3 DNA reads TGTGCCAGCAGTTACGTAGAGGGAGATGGCTACACCTTC.

The chain has TRBV30 and TRBJ2-3; 7 bases align to TRBD2. The germline V gene has CDR1 GTSNPN and CDR2 SVGIG (reference sequence). The CDR3 length is 15 residues. V lost 0 bases and J lost 0; bases outside the gene matches: 3. The CDR3 nucleotides read TGTGCCTGGAGTGTCGATAGCGGGAGCACAGATACGCAGTATTTT. Residues: CAWSVDSGSTDTQYF.

Ten or more counts support this clonotype. This sequence joins TRBV25-1 and TRBJ1-2; D gene ambiguous. Germline V gene sequence: CDR1 MGHDK, CDR2 SYGVNS. This CDR3 has 10 residues. Trimming removed 3 bases from V and 7 bases from J, with 3 bases in between. This chain's CDR3 is CASSDSGYTF. DNA for the CDR3: TGTGCCAGCAGTGATAGTGGCTACACCTTC.

This clonotype was picked up a small number of times. V is TRBV20-1 and J is TRBJ2-3; the D gene is possibly TRBD1 (6 bases). CDR3 size: 13 residues. The germline CDR1 and CDR2 sequences are DFQATT and SNEGSKA (reference sequence). Trimming pared 5 bases from V and 4 bases from J, leaving 13 bases between. CDR3: CSALTTGPDTQYF. The CDR3 region has the DNA TGCAGTGCTCTGACGACAGGTCCAGATACGCAGTATTTT.

The CDR3, as DNA: TGTGCCACCAGTGATCCGCCTTCAGGGGGCGGAGGGACCCAGTACTTC. Its translation: CATSDPPSGGGGTQYF. V is TRBV24-1 and J is TRBJ2-5; TRBD1 matches at 8 bases. The CDR3 covers 16 residues. CDR1 and CDR2 (germline): KGHDR, SFDVKD. Trimming took 3 bases from V and 7 from J; bases not matched to a gene: 12.

This clonotype was observed at least ten times. This rearrangement joins TRBV4-3 to TRBJ2-2, with 13 positions matching TRBD2. The CDR3 loop spans 17 amino acids. V lost 3 bases to trimming and J lost 0 bases; unmatched junction nucleotides: 1. Germline V gene data show CDR1 as LGHNA and CDR2 as YSLEER. This chain's CDR3 is CASSQGTSGANTGELFF. In DNA form, the CDR3 reads TGCGCCAGCAGCCAGGGGACTAGCGGGGCGAACACCGGGGAGCTGTTTTTT.

Remarks on this clonotype: With a much larger clone just one base away, this may be a read error. This likely comes from a read error, as the CDR3 has no conserved phenylalanine or tryptophan at its end. This rearrangement joins TRBV7-2 to TRBJ1-5; possible D gene TRBD1, 5 bases. The CDR3 spans 13 residues. V was trimmed by 2 bases and J by 6 bases, leaving 8 bases between them. Germline CDR1 and CDR2: SGHTA and FQGNSA. CDR3 DNA sequence: TGTGCCAGCAGCTTATACAGGAGTCAGCCCCAGCATTCT. Its translation: CASSLYRSQPQHS.

The chain links TRBV6-1 to TRBJ1-2, with 7 bases identical to TRBD1. Per the germline V gene, CDR1 is MNHNS and CDR2 is SASEGT. The CDR3 runs 16 residues. V gave up 6 bases and J gave up 6 bases; unmatched junction bases: 16. CDR3 in DNA: TGTGCCAGCAGCTCACCGACAGGGCCCCCAGGGGATGGCTACACCTTC. This translates into CASSSPTGPPGDGYTF.

In DNA, the CDR3 is TGCAGTGCTATCCCTGGCGGGGGTGACACCGGGGAGCTGTTTTTT. Its protein is CSAIPGGGDTGELFF. The genes are TRBV20-1 and TRBJ2-2, with TRBD2 matching over 7 bases. CDR1 is DFQATT and CDR2 is SNEGSKA in the germline V gene (reference sequence). With V trimmed by 4 bases and J by 3 bases, 8 bases remained unmatched. This CDR3 comprises 15 residues.

This clonotype was seen more than once but under ten times. The chain employs TRBV7-2 and TRBJ1-4; D gene unclear. The CDR3 contains 15 residues. Germline V gives CDR1 SGHTA, CDR2 FQGNSA. Trimming cost V 5 bases and J 7 bases, with 17 bases left between them. The chain's CDR3 is CASSPEDSIVEKLFF. The CDR3 DNA is TGTGCCAGCAGCCCAGAGGACTCCATAGTTGAAAAACTGTTTTTT.

The chain employs TRBV5-5 and TRBJ1-4; the match to TRBD1 covers 7 bases. The ends lost 1 base at V and 4 bases at J; junction bases unmatched: 10. CDR1 is SGHKS, CDR2 YYEKEE, per germline (reference sequence). The CDR3 consists of 17 residues. DNA for the CDR3: TGTGCCAGCAGCTTGAAGTCATATGGGACAGTTAATGAAAAACTGTTTTTT. Residues: CASSLKSYGTVNEKLFF.